This entry describes one T cell receptor beta chain. This sample is drawn from a study of blood T cell repertoires in COVID-19. Study summary: The United States, Italy and Spain were the sources of the acute and convalescent COVID-19 samples. The cDNA or gDNA used as material had been derived from T cells, B-cell-depleted T cells, or PBMCs.

As processed by the authors: It was from reference gene primer amplification that nucleated cell counts were estimated. Clones were sequenced by immunoSEQ multiplex PCR, and TCRdb holds only the in-frame ones, with some missing. V, J and clone size are taken as reported in that table, and D and trimming were inferred from the DNA itself. There are approximately 250,000 clones in the sample; about nine tenths occur only once, and approximately 2% lies in the top ten. Source material: peripheral blood. This sequence was found in a man in his thirties or forties who had recovered from COVID-19.

The chain's CDR3 is CASRGLGTGGETQYF. CDR3 nucleotides: TGTGCCAGCAGGGGCCTCGGGACAGGTGGGGAGACCCAGTACTTC. This chain links TRBV2 with TRBJ2-5, with 8 positions matching TRBD1. Germline V gene sequence: CDR1 SNHLY, CDR2 FYNNEI. Trimming at V came to 6 bases and at J to 5 bases, leaving 11 bases not matched to a gene. The CDR3 contains 15 residues.